This T cell receptor beta chain was found in a study of regulatory T cells in long-lasting Graves disease. Overall study findings and caveats: Patients with persistent disease showed a bias toward TRBV28, TRBJ1-2 and TRBJ2-5.

CDR1 is MNHEY and CDR2 is SMNVEV in the germline V gene (reference sequence). This CDR3 has 17 amino acids. The time point here: newly diagnosed GD, antithyroid drugs for less than 3 months. Following extraction of RNA from PBMCs, that RNA was used to make the TCR library. As regards this clonotype: Its antigen remains unknown.

TCR beta libraries were built with iRepertoire HTBI primers and Arm-PCR of CDR3 regions. One entry per CDR3 protein, called by TCRdb with MiXCR from the multiplex PCR reads. There are hundreds of thousands of distinct CDR3 sequences in the sample; less than 20% occur only once, and around a sixth lies in the top ten. In addition, the sample was reused for a study of T cells in Graves' hyperthyroidism and ophthalmopathy. According to that study: Most thyroid clonotypes expanded above 0.001 appeared in blood too.

V gene TRBV27 combines with J gene TRBJ2-5; 11 positions match TRBD2. The closer fit of TRBJ2-1 to the DNA end suggests the J call may be wrong. The sequence came from a woman in her 30s with Graves disease. The material sequenced was peripheral blood mononuclear cells (PBMCs), taken at new diagnosis, from a patient treated with antithyroid drugs. For the CDR3, the DNA is TGTGCCAGCAGTTCCCTACAACTAGCGGGAGTGGGGAATGAGCAGTTCTTC. Translation gives CASSSLQLAGVGNEQFF.